The clone carrying this T cell receptor beta chain showed up many times. The data were taken from a study of identical twins. The CDR3 spans 12 residues. Germline assignment: CDR1 SQVTM and CDR2 ANQGSEA. The germline V and J ends were trimmed by 5 bases and 2 bases, with 4 bases remaining between them. TCRdb fed the 5' RACE reads into MiXCR, producing one record per CDR3 protein. The table shows 1.5 million to 2 million distinct CDR3 sequences, with around 33% occurring only once. The source material was cord blood. The TCR comes from a newborn girl in good health. This rearrangement joins TRBV29-1 to TRBJ2-6; D unresolved. In nucleotides, the CDR3 is TGCAGCGTTTCTACTGGGGCCAACGTCCTGACTTTC. As protein: CSVSTGANVLTF.